The 10 T cell receptor beta chains below all came from one sample that was sequenced in a study of cytomegalovirus exposure and HLA in healthy donors. 13 Jbeta primers and 60 Vbeta primers were used for the PCR. Clones were read by immunoSEQ multiplex PCR, and TCRdb kept only the in-frame ones, dropping some. The repertoire includes approximately 160,000 clones, 75% to 85% of them detected once, and around 14% sits in the top ten. Sequencing was carried out using PBMCs. These TCRs come from a woman in her forties or fifties in good health and CMV-seropositive.

This chain connects TRBV5-1 to TRBJ2-4, with TRBD1 identical over 9 bases. Germline trimming cut 1 base from V and 9 bases from J; bases unmatched to any gene: 11. Per the germline V gene, CDR1 is SGHRS and CDR2 is YFSETQ. The CDR3 loop spans 16 amino acids. Written as DNA, the CDR3 is TGCGCCAGCAGCTTGTACGGGGGACAGGGTGTTGGCATTCAGTACTTC. It codes for CASSLYGGQGVGIQYF.

V usage is TRBV25-1 and J usage is TRBJ2-1; 8 bases agree with TRBD2. CDR3 length: 14 residues. The V gene end was trimmed by 6 bases and the J gene end by 3 bases; junction bases not matched to a gene: 4. The germline gives CDR1 MGHDK, CDR2 SYGVNS. CDR3: CASSLAGDYNEQFF. The CDR3 bases are TGTGCCAGCAGCCTAGCGGGCGACTACAATGAGCAGTTCTTC.

The genes are TRBV11-2 and TRBJ1-5; no reliable D call. CDR1 SGHAT and CDR2 FQNNGV come from the germline V gene. Trimming pared 0 bases from V and 7 bases from J, leaving 7 bases between. This CDR3 comprises 13 residues. Here the CDR3 DNA reads TGTGCCAGCAGCTTAGATCTACGACAGCCCCAGCATTTT. Protein sequence: CASSLDLRQPQHF.

The J gene is TRBJ2-7, the V gene TRBV7-9; D possibly corresponds to TRBD1 (6 bases). The CDR3 contains 13 residues. In germline, CDR1 is SEHNR, CDR2 FQNEAQ (reference sequence). V shed 5 bases and J shed 6 bases, with 14 bases lying between them. The CDR3 spells CASSPQGFSEQYF. The DNA for the CDR3 is TGTGCCAGCAGCCCCCAGGGGTTTTCCGAGCAGTACTTC.

This sequence joins TRBV6-5 and TRBJ1-2, with D unclear. Trimming pared 0 bases from V and 3 bases from J, leaving 8 bases between. Germline V gene sequence: CDR1 MNHEY, CDR2 SVGAGI. The CDR3 has 14 residues. The CDR3 coding sequence is TGTGCCAGCAGTTACTCCCGACTGGACTATGGCTACACCTTC. It codes for CASSYSRLDYGYTF.

The chain has TRBV2 and TRBJ2-4; the D is unclear. CDR1 SNHLY and CDR2 FYNNEI come from the germline V gene. CDR3 length: 13 residues. The germline V and J ends were trimmed by 1 base and 10 bases, with 11 bases remaining between them. The CDR3 sequence: CASSEETPYIQYF. CDR3 nucleotides: TGTGCCAGCAGTGAAGAGACACCTTATATTCAGTACTTC.

This clone was seen only a few times. The rearrangement uses TRBV20-1 and TRBJ2-1; perhaps TRBD1 as D (6 bases). CDR3 length equals 11 residues. V was clipped by 7 bases and J by 7 bases, with 11 bases between them. Germline CDR1 is DFQATT and CDR2 is SNEGSKA (reference sequence). CDR3 sequence: CSVFTGNEQFF. CDR3 DNA: TGCAGTGTCTTCACAGGGAATGAGCAGTTCTTC.

The chain employs TRBV2 and TRBJ2-1, with 10 bases matching TRBD2. Losses at the gene ends were 7 bases for V and 5 bases for J; bases not matched to a gene: 8. CDR1 is SNHLY, CDR2 FYNNEI, per germline. This CDR3 is 15 amino acids long. In DNA, the CDR3 is TGTGCCAGCACCCGGAGCGGGGGGGTAAACAATGAGCAGTTCTTC. Residues: CASTRSGGVNNEQFF. Filled out from reference TRBV2 and TRBJ2-1, the complete variable domain reads EPEVTQTPSHQVTQMGQEVILRCVPISNHLYFYWYRQILGQKVEFLVSFYNNEISEKSEIFDDQFSVERPDGSNFTLKIRSTKLEDSAMYFCASTRSGGVNNEQFFGPGTRLTVL.

The rearrangement joins TRBV5-4 to TRBJ1-2; maybe TRBD1 (5 bases). The CDR3 is made up of 15 amino acids. V lost 4 bases and J 0 bases, leaving 13 bases between the germline ends. The germline V gene has CDR1 SGHNT and CDR2 YYREEE (reference sequence). The CDR3 is CASSPPRGTNYGYTF. The CDR3 DNA follows: TGTGCCAGCAGCCCACCAAGGGGAACTAACTATGGCTACACCTTC.

This chain links TRBV30 with TRBJ2-7; TRBD1 aligns across 7 bases. CDR3 length: 14 amino acids. The trim removed 4 bases at V and 2 bases at J, leaving 8 bases unmatched. Germline V gene data show CDR1 as GTSNPN and CDR2 as SVGIG (reference sequence). The CDR3 nucleotides read TGTGCCTGGAACAGAGGGGGCTATCCCTACGAGCAGTACTTC. Its protein is CAWNRGGYPYEQYF.